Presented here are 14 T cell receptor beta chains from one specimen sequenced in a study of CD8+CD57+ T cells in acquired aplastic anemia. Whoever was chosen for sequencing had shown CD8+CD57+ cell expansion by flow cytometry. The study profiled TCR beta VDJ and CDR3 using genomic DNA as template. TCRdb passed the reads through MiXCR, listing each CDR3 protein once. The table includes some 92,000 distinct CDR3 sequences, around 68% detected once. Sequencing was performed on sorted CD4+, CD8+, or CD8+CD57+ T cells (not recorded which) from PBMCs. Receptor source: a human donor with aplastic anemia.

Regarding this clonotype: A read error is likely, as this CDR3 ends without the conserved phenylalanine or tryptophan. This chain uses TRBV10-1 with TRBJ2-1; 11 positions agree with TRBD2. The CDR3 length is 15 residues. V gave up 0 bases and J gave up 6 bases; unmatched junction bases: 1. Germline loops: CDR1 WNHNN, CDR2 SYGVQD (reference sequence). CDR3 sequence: CASSESTSGGNEQFL. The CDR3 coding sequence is TGCGCCAGCAGTGAGTCTACTAGCGGGGGCAATGAGCAGTTCCTC.

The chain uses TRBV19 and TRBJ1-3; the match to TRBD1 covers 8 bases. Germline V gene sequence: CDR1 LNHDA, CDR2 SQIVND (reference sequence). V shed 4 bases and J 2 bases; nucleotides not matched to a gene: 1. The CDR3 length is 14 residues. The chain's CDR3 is CASSTDRAGNTIYF. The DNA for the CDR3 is TGTGCCAGTAGTACGGACAGGGCTGGAAACACCATATATTTT.

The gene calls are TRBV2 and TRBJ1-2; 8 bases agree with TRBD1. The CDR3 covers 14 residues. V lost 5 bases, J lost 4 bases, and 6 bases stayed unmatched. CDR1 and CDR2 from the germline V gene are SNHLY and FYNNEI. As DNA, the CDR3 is TGTGCCAGCAGTCGAGGACAGGGCCTCTATGGCTACACCTTC. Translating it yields CASSRGQGLYGYTF.

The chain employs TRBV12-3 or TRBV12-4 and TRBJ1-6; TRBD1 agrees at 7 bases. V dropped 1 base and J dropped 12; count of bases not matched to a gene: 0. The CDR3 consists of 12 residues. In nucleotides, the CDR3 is TGTGCCAGCAGTTTAGGGACAGGACCCCTCCACTTT. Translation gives CASSLGTGPLHF.

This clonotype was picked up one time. CDR3 region: CSAKGGIYEQYF. DNA of the CDR3: TGCAGTGCTAAGGGAGGAATTTACGAGCAGTACTTC. The chain has TRBV20-1 and TRBJ2-7; TRBD2 might be the D (6 bases). The V and J ends lost 4 bases and 4 bases respectively, with 11 bases between them. This CDR3 is 12 amino acids long. Looked up from germline, CDR1 is DFQATT and CDR2 is SNEGSKA (reference sequence).

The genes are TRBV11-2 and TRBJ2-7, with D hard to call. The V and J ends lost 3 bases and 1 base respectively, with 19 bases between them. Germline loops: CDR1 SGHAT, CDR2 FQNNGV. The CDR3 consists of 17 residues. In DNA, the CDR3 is TGTGCCAGCAGCTTTATGGAACAGTTTCATAGGTCCTACGAGCAGTACTTC. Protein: CASSFMEQFHRSYEQYF.

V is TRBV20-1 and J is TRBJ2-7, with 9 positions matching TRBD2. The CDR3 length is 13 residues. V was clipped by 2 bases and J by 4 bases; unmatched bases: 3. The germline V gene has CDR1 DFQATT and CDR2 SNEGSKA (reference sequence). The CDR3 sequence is CSARPAGGYEQYF. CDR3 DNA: TGCAGTGCTAGACCAGCGGGGGGTTACGAGCAGTACTTC.

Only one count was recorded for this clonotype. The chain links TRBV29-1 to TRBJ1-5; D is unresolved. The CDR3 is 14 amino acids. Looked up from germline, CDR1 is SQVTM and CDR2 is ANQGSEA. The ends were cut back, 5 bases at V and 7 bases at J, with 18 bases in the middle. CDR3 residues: CSVCQDSRGQPQHF. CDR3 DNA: TGCAGCGTTTGCCAGGACTCACGTGGACAGCCCCAGCATTTT.

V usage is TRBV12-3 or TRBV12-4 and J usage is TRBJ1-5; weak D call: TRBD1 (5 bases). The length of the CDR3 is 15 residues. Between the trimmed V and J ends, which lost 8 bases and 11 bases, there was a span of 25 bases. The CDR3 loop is CASLTGGMWVGTQHF. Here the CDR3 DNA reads TGTGCCAGCCTCACGGGGGGGATGTGGGTAGGGACCCAGCATTTT.

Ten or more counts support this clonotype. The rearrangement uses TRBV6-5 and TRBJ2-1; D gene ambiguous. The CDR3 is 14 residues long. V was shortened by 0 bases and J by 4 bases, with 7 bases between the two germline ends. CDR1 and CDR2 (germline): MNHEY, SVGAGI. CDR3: CASSYSRLYNEQFF. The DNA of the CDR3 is TGTGCCAGCAGTTACTCACGGTTATACAATGAGCAGTTCTTC.

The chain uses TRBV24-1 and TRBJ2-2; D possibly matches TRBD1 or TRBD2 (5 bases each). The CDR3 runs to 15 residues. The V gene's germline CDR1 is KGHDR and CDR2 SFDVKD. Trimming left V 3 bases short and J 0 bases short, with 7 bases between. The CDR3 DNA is TGTGCCACCAGTGATCCGGGACCGAACACCGGGGAGCTGTTTTTT. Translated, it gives CATSDPGPNTGELFF.

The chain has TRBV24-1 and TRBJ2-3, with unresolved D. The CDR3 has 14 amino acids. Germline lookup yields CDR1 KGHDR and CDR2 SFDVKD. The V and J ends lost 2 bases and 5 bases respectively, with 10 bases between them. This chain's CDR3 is CATSDSTREDTQYF. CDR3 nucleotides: TGTGCCACCAGTGATTCCACACGTGAAGATACGCAGTATTTT.

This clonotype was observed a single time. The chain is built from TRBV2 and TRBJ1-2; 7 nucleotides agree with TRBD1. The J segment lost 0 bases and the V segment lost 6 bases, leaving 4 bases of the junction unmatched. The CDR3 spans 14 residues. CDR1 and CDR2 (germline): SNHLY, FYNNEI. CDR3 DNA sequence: TGTGCCAGCAGGGGACAGAGTGCTAACTATGGCTACACCTTC. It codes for CASRGQSANYGYTF.

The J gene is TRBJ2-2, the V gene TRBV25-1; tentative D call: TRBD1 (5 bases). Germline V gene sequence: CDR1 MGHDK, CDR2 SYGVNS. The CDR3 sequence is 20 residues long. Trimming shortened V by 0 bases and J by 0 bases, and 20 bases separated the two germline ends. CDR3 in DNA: TGTGCCAGCAGTGAATACGGGTGGAAGGGGAAACCTCCGAACACCGGGGAGCTGTTTTTT. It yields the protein CASSEYGWKGKPPNTGELFF.